The clone carrying this TCR beta chain has just one count. Its specificity is not known. V was clipped by 2 bases and J by 4 bases, with 9 bases between them. This CDR3 is built from 13 residues. Germline V CDR1 and CDR2: SNHLY, FYNNEI. Profiling relied on immunoSEQ multiplex PCR, and the TCRdb table lists in-frame clones only, not all of them. The profile shows under 250,000 clones, around four fifths of them singletons. The sample belongs to a study of cytomegalovirus exposure and HLA in healthy donors. Study results and limitations: First-cohort TCR clusters were later found to tend to co-occur in the 120 or so validation repertoires.

This clonotype was sampled from a young woman in good health and CMV-seronegative. Sequenced material: PBMCs. The chain carries TRBV2 and TRBJ2-7; D gene uncertain. The CDR3 bases are TGTGCCAGCAGTGAAAGGCCGGGTTACGAGCAGTACTTC. Protein: CASSERPGYEQYF.